This is a list of T cell receptor beta chains from one sample in a study of control samples from healthy donors and cancer patients. Only in-frame clones appear in the TCRdb table, and some are missing; sequencing was by immunoSEQ multiplex PCR. The sample lists roughly 120,000 clones; 90% to 95% were seen once. The source material was blood. The source is a woman younger than 35 in good health. The CDR3 runs from the conserved cysteine through the conserved F or W. D genes are given only for firm matches. Clone size, where shown, is once, few, many, or a class for clones that have expanded.

j_call | clone_size | v_call | d_call | cdr3_nt | cdr3_aa
TRBJ2-1 | NA | TRBV27 | TRBD2 | TGTGCCAGCAGTTCCCCCAGCGGGAGGGCCTCCAATGAGCAGTTCTTC | CASSSPSGRASNEQFF
TRBJ2-7 | NA | TRBV3-1/TRBV3-2 | NA | TGTGCCAGCAGCCAAGATCTGGGTCCACTCAACTACGAGCAGTACTTC | CASSQDLGPLNYEQYF
TRBJ2-1 | NA | TRBV28 | TRBD2 | TGTGCCAGCAGTTTGACTAGCGGGGCGTACAATGAGCAGTTCTTC | CASSLTSGAYNEQFF
TRBJ2-3 | once | TRBV10-3 | TRBD2 | TGTGCCATCAGCAGAACCCTAGCGGGGGGAGGAGATACGCAGTATTTT | CAISRTLAGGGDTQYF
TRBJ2-7 | NA | TRBV19 | TRBD1 | TGTGCCAGCTCCCCCGGGACAGGGGCCTACGAGCAGTACTTC | CASSPGTGAYEQYF
TRBJ2-7 | once | TRBV7-2 | TRBD1 | TGTGCCAGCAGCTCCAACCAGGGGGCTGGGCAGTACTTC | CASSSNQGAGQYF
TRBJ1-1 | NA | TRBV6-5 | TRBD1 | TGTGCCAGCAGTTACGACAACAGGGGGAACACTGAAGCTTTCTTT | CASSYDNRGNTEAFF
TRBJ1-1 | NA | TRBV18 | NA | TGTGCCAGCTCACCTCGACCCGACACTGAAGCTTTCTTT | CASSPRPDTEAFF
TRBJ1-5 | NA | TRBV7-8 | NA | TGTGCCAGCAGCTGGGGGACTCAGCCCCAGCATTTT | CASSWGTQPQHF
TRBJ1-2 | NA | TRBV7-2 | TRBD1 | TGTGCCAGCAGCTTAACTGAGACAGGGATTGGCTACACCTTC | CASSLTETGIGYTF
TRBJ1-5 | once | TRBV4-2 | TRBD1 | TGTGCCAGCAGCCCGACAGGGGGGAACAATCAGCCCCAGCATTTT | CASSPTGGNNQPQHF
TRBJ2-5 | NA | TRBV5-4 | TRBD2 | TGTGCCAGCAGTGAACTAGCGGGAGAGACCCAGTACTTC | CASSELAGETQYF
TRBJ2-3 | NA | TRBV3-1/TRBV3-2 | TRBD2 | TGTGCCAGCAGCCAAAGGGGGTGGGGACTAGCCAGGCTACGTGACTTCACAGATACGCAGTATTTT | CASSQRGWGLARLRDFTDTQYF
TRBJ1-2 | NA | TRBV28 | TRBD1 | TGTGCCGGGGACAGGGGAAGAGGCTCCTATGGCTACACCTTC | CAGDRGRGSYGYTF
TRBJ2-7 | few | TRBV14 | NA | TGTGCCAGCAGCCAAATTGACAGGTTCCCTTACGAGCAGTACTTC | CASSQIDRFPYEQYF
TRBJ1-1 | NA | TRBV19 | TRBD1 | TGTGCCAGTAGTAAGTACACAGGGGTGAACACTGAAGCTTTCTTT | CASSKYTGVNTEAFF
TRBJ1-2 | NA | TRBV29-1 | TRBD1 | TGCAGCGTCCTGGACAGGGGGTATAGCTACACCTTC | CSVLDRGYSYTF
TRBJ2-7 | NA | TRBV15 | NA | TGTGCCACCAGCAGCCCGGGGGATAGGCCAGGGTCCTACGAGCAGTACTTC | CATSSPGDRPGSYEQYF
TRBJ2-1 | NA | TRBV4-2 | NA | TGTGCCAGCAGCAGGGTATCAAATGAGCAGTTCTTC | CASSRVSNEQFF
TRBJ2-7 | NA | TRBV10-2 | NA | TGCGCCAGCAGCGCTTGGGTAGCCAAGGGCGTCCACGAGCAGTACTTC | CASSAWVAKGVHEQYF
TRBJ1-6 | few | TRBV9 | TRBD1 | TGTGCCAGCAGCACCCGGACAGGGAACGGGAATTCACCCCTCCACTTT | CASSTRTGNGNSPLHF
TRBJ1-1 | NA | TRBV4-3 | NA | TGCGCCAGCAGCCAAGATAGGGGAACAGGGTTCGGGAACACTGAAGCTTTCTTT | CASSQDRGTGFGNTEAFF
TRBJ2-2 | NA | TRBV5-4 | TRBD1 | TGTGCCAGCAGCTTGGAAGCGGACAGGGGGTCCGGGGAGCTGTTTTTT | CASSLEADRGSGELFF
TRBJ2-3 | NA | TRBV30 | NA | TGTGCCTGGAGCCCGGCTTGGGGGGACACAGATACGCAGTATTTT | CAWSPAWGDTDTQYF
TRBJ2-2 | NA | TRBV4-3 | TRBD2 | TGCGCCAGCAGCCAACTTGGGACTAGCGGCCTACTCGGGAACACCGGGGAGCTGTTTTTT | CASSQLGTSGLLGNTGELFF
TRBJ2-5 | NA | TRBV9 | NA | TGTGCCAGCAGCGTAGGTTCAGAGACCCAGTACTTC | CASSVGSETQYF
TRBJ1-2 | NA | TRBV28 | NA | TGTGCCAGCAGTTTAGAGGGCACTGGAGACTATGGCTACACCTTC | CASSLEGTGDYGYTF
TRBJ2-7 | NA | TRBV4-2 | TRBD2 | TGTGCCAGCAGCCAAGAGAGAGCGGGGGGCCGCTACGAGCAGTACTTC | CASSQERAGGRYEQYF
TRBJ1-1 | NA | TRBV2 | NA | TGTGCCAGCAGTGAGGGCAGGGGCACTGAAGCTTTCTTT | CASSEGRGTEAFF
TRBJ2-5 | NA | TRBV24-1 | TRBD2 | TGTGCCACCAGGGCCGGGAGGGCAGAGACCCAGTACTTC | CATRAGRAETQYF
TRBJ1-1 | once | TRBV7-2 | NA | TGTGCCAGCAGCTTAGCGCGCGGCAGGGAGGCTTTCTTT | CASSLARGREAFF
TRBJ1-2 | once | TRBV19 | NA | TGTGCCAGTAGCGCCGGGACATTGAACTATGGCTACACCTTC | CASSAGTLNYGYTF
TRBJ2-7 | NA | TRBV7-2 | TRBD1 | TGTGCCAGCAGCTTAGAGAGAGGCAGGGGGCCCTCCTACGAGCAGTACTTC | CASSLERGRGPSYEQYF
TRBJ1-1 | NA | TRBV9 | NA | TGTGCCAGCAACGCAGGGGTGCTGAACACTGAAGCTTTCTTT | CASNAGVLNTEAFF
TRBJ2-5 | NA | TRBV5-4 | TRBD1 | TGTGCCAGCAGTTCGGAAACCAGGGGGAGAGGGACCCAGTACTTC | CASSSETRGRGTQYF
TRBJ2-7 | NA | TRBV9 | TRBD1 | TGTGCCAGCAGCGTTGGGACAGGGCCCCTCTCCTACGAGCAGTACTTC | CASSVGTGPLSYEQYF
TRBJ2-1 | NA | TRBV4-3 | NA | TGCGCCAGCAGCCAAGATCCCGGGTCCTACAATGAGCAGTTCTTC | CASSQDPGSYNEQFF
TRBJ2-3 | NA | TRBV13 | NA | TGTGCCAGCAGCTCGGGACTCGAGGCCACAGATACGCAGTATTTT | CASSSGLEATDTQYF
TRBJ2-5 | NA | TRBV4-1 | TRBD1 | TGCGCCAGCAGCCAAGAGGGGACAGCAGGGGAGACCCAGTACTTC | CASSQEGTAGETQYF
TRBJ2-1 | NA | TRBV3-1/TRBV3-2 | NA | TGTGCCAGCAGCCGCCCATCGGTGGTTCATGAGCAGTTCTTC | CASSRPSVVHEQFF
TRBJ1-2 | NA | TRBV6-2/TRBV6-3 | TRBD1 | TGTGCCAGCAGTTACCCGGGACAGGGAAGGGGTGGCTATGGCTACACCTTC | CASSYPGQGRGGYGYTF
TRBJ2-4 | NA | TRBV2 | TRBD1 | TGTGCCAGCAGTGAAAGCAGGGGGCTAGCCAAAAACATTCAGTACTTC | CASSESRGLAKNIQYF
TRBJ2-7 | NA | TRBV20-1 | NA | TGCAGTGCTAGAGGCCGGGGGCTGCAGTACTTC | CSARGRGLQYF
TRBJ2-5 | NA | TRBV7-2 | NA | TGTGCCAGCAGCCGACAGTTTCAAGAGACCCAGTACTTC | CASSRQFQETQYF
TRBJ2-7 | NA | TRBV25-1 | NA | TGTGCCAGCAGTGAACACTGGGACGAGCAGTACTTC | CASSEHWDEQYF
TRBJ2-7 | NA | TRBV7-2 | NA | TGTGCCAGCAGCTTAGACCTTATAGACAAAAGCGGTTCCTACGAGCAGTACTTC | CASSLDLIDKSGSYEQYF
TRBJ2-1 | few | TRBV2 | TRBD2 | TGTGCCAGCAGTCAAGAGACTAGCGGGAGTAGTGAGCAGTTCTTC | CASSQETSGSSEQFF
TRBJ1-1 | NA | TRBV5-1 | NA | TGCGCCAGCAGCTTGGGTGCGGGGGCCACTGAAGCTTTCTTT | CASSLGAGATEAFF
TRBJ2-3 | NA | TRBV7-9 | TRBD1 | TGTGCCAGCAGCTTAGGGACAGGAGTAGGCGCAGATACGCAGTATTTT | CASSLGTGVGADTQYF
TRBJ2-7 | NA | TRBV3-1/TRBV3-2 | NA | TGTGCCAGCAGCCAAGATCTGTCTACCTACGAGCAGTACTTC | CASSQDLSTYEQYF